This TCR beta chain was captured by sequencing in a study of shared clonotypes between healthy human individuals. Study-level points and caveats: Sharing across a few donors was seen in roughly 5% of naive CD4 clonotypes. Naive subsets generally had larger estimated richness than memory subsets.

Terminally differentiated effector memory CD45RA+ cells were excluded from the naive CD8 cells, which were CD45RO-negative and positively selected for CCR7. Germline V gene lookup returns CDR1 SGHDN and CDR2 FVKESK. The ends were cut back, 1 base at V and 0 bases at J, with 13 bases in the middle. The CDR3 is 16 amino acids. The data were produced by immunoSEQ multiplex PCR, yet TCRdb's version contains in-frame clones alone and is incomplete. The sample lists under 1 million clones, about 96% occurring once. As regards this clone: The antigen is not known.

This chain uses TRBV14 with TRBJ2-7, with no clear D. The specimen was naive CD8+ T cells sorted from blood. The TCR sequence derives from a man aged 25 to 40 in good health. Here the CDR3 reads CASSQAPSISSYEQYF. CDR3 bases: TGTGCCAGCAGCCAAGCTCCGTCGATTAGCTCCTACGAGCAGTACTTC.